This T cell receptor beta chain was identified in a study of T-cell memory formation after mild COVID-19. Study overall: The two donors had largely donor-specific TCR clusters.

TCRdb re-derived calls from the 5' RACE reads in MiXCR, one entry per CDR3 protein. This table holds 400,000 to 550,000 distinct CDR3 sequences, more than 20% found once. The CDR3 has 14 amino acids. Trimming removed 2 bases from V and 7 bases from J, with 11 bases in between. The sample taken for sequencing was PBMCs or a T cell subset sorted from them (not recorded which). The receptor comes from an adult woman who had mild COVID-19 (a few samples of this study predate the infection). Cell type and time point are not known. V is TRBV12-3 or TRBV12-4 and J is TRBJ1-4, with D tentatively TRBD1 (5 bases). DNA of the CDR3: TGTGCCAGCAGTTTAATCGGGGGGACTGAAAAACTGTTTTTT. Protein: CASSLIGGTEKLFF.